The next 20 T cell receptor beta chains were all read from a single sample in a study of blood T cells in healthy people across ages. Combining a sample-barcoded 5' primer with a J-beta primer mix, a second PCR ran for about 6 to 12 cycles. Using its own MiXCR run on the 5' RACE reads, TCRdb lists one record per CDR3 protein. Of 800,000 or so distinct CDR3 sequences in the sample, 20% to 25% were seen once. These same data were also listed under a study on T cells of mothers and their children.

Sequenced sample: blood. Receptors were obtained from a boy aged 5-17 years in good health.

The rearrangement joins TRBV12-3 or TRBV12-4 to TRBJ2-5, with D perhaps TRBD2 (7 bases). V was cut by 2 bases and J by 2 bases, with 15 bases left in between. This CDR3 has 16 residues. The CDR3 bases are TGTGCCAGCAGTTTATGGGGGGGCTCCTTACAAGAGACCCAGTACTTC. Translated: CASSLWGGSLQETQYF.

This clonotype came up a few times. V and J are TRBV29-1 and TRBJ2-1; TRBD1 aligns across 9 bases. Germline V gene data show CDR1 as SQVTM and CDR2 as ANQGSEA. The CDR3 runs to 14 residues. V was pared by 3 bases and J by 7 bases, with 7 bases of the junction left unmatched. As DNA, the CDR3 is TGCAGCGTTGAGGAGACAGGGGGAGTGAATGAGCAGTTCTTC. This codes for CSVEETGGVNEQFF.

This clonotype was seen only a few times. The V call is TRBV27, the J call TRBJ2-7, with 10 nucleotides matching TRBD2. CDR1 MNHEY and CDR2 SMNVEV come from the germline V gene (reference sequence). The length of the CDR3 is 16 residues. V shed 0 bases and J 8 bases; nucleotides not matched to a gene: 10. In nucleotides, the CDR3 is TGTGCCAGCAGTTTATCCTGGACGACTAGCGGGTTGAAGCAGTACTTC. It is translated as CASSLSWTTSGLKQYF.

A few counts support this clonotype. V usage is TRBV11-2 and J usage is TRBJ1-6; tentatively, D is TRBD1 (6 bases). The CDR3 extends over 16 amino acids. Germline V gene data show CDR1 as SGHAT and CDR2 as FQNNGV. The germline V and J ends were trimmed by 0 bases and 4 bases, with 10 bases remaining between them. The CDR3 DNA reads TGTGCCAGCAGCTTAGATACCGGACAGTATAATTCACCCCTCCACTTT. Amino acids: CASSLDTGQYNSPLHF. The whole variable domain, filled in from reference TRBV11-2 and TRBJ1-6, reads EAGVAQSPRYKIIEKRQSVAFWCNPISGHATLYWYQQILGQGPKLLIQFQNNGVVDDSQLPKDRFSAERLKGVDSTLKIQPAKLEDSAVYLCASSLDTGQYNSPLHFGNGTRLTVT.

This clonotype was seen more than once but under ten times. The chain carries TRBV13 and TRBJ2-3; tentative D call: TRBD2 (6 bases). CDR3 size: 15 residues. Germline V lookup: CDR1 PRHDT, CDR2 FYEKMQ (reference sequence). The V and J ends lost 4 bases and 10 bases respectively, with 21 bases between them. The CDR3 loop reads CASSSRTNSLHAQYF. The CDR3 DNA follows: TGTGCCAGCAGCTCCCGGACTAACTCCCTTCATGCGCAGTATTTT.

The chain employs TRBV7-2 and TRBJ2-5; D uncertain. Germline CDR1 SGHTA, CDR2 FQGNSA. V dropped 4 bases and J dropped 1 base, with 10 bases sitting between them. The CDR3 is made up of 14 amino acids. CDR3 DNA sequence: TGTGCCAGCAGCTACCGTCGGAGCCAAGAGACCCAGTACTTC. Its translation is CASSYRRSQETQYF.

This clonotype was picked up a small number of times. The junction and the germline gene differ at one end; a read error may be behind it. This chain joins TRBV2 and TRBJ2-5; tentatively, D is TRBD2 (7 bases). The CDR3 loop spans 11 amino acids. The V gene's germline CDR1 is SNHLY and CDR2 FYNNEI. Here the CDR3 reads CAAGASETQCF. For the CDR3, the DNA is TGTGCCGCGGGGGCCTCGGAGACCCAGTGCTTC.

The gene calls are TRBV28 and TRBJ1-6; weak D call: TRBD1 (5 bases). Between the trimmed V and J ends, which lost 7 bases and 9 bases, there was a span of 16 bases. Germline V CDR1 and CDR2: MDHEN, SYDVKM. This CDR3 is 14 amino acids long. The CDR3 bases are TGTGCCAGCATCGCAGGGAGTGTGATTTCACCCCTCCACTTT. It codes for CASIAGSVISPLHF.

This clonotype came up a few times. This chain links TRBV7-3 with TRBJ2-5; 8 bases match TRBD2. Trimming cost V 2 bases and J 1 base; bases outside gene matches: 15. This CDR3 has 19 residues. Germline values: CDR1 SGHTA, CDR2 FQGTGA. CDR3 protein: CASSLGDGGGPRPQETQYF. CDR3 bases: TGTGCCAGCAGCTTAGGGGATGGCGGGGGGCCACGTCCCCAAGAGACCCAGTACTTC.

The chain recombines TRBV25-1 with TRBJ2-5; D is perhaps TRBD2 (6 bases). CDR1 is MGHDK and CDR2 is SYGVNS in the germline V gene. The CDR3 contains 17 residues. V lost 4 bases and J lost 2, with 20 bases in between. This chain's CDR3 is CASSGRRGGGGQETQYF. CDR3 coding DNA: TGTGCCAGCAGTGGGAGAAGGGGAGGAGGAGGACAAGAGACCCAGTACTTC.

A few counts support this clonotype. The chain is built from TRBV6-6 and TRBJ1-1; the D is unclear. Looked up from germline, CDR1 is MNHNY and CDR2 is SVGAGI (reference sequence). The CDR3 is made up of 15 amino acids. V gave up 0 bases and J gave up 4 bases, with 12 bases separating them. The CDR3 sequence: CASSYSKREGTEAFF. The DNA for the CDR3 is TGTGCCAGCAGTTACTCGAAGAGGGAGGGCACTGAAGCTTTCTTT.

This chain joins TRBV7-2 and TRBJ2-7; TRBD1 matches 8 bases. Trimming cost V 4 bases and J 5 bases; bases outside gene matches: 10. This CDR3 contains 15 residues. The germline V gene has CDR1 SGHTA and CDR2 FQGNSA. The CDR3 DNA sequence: TGTGCCAGCAGCTCCGGGACAGGCCGGAGTGACGAGCAGTACTTC. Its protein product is CASSSGTGRSDEQYF.

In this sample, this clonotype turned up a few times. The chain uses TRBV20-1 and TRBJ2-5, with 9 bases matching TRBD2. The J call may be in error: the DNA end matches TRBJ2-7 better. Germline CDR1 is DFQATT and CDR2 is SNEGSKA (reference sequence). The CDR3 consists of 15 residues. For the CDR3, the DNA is TGCAGTGCTAGAGAGGGTAGCGGGAGATCCTACGAGCAGTACTTC. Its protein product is CSAREGSGRSYEQYF.

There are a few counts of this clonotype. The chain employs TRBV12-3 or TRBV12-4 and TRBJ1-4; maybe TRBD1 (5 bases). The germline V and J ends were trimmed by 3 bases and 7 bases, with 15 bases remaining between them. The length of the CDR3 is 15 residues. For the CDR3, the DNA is TGTGCCAGCAGTTTGGGGGGGGAGTATGGTGAAAAACTGTTTTTT. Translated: CASSLGGEYGEKLFF.

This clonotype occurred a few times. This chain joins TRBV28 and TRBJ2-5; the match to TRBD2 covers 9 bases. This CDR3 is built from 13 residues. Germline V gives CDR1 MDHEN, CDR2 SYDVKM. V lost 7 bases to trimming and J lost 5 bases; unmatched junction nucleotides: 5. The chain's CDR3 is CASTSGTGETQYF. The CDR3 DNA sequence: TGTGCCAGCACTAGCGGGACCGGCGAGACCCAGTACTTC.

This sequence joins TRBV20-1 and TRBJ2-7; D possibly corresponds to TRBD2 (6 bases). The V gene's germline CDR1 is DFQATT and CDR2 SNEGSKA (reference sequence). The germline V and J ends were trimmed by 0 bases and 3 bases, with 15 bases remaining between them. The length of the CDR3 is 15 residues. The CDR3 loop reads CSARDHGSYNYEQYF. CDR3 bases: TGCAGTGCTAGAGATCACGGGAGTTACAACTACGAGCAGTACTTC.

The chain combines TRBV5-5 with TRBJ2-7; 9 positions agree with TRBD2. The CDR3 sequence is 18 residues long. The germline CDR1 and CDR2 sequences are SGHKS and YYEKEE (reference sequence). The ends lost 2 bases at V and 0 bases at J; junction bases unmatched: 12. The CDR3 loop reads CASSLIAGALLTSYEQYF. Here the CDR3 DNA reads TGTGCCAGCAGCTTAATAGCGGGAGCACTCCTCACCTCCTACGAGCAGTACTTC.

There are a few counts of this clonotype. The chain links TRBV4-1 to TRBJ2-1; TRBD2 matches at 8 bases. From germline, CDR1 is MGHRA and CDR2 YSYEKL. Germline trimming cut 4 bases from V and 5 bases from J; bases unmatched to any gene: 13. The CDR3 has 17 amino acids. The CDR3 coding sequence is TGCGCCAGCAGCCCACTTATTAGCGGGGCCACTGACAATGAGCAGTTCTTC. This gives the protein CASSPLISGATDNEQFF.

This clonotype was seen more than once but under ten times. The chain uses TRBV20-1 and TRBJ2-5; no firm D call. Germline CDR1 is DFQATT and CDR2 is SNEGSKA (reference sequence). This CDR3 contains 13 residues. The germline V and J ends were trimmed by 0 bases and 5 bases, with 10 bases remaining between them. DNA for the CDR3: TGCAGTGCTAGAGATTGGGCCGGGGAGACCCAGTACTTC. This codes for CSARDWAGETQYF.

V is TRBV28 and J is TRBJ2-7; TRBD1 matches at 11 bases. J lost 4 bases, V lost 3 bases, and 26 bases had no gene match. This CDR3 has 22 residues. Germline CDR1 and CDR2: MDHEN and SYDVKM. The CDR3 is CASSFFNYPGQGGPLTRYEQYF. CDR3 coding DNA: TGTGCCAGCAGTTTCTTTAATTACCCGGGACAGGGGGGTCCACTAACGAGGTACGAGCAGTACTTC.